Listed here are 11 T cell receptor beta chains from one sample, sequenced in a study of blood T cell repertoires in COVID-19. The assay was immunoSEQ multiplex PCR, and TCRdb's table has in-frame clones only and misses some. Of 84,000 or so clones listed, roughly 90% were seen once; the top ten hold about 6.7%. Sequencing was done on a sample of peripheral blood. The source is a man between 65 and 85 years old with acute or convalescent COVID-19.

J is TRBJ1-2 and V is TRBV19, with 8 bases identical to TRBD1. The V gene end was trimmed by 3 bases and the J gene end by 4 bases; junction bases not matched to a gene: 7. CDR1 and CDR2 (germline): LNHDA, SQIVND (reference sequence). This CDR3 contains 15 residues. The CDR3 protein is CASSILQGAAYGYTF. The CDR3 region has the DNA TGTGCCAGTAGTATTCTGCAGGGGGCTGCCTATGGCTACACCTTC.

This chain links TRBV28 with TRBJ2-7; TRBD1 aligns across 10 bases. Germline CDR1 and CDR2: MDHEN and SYDVKM. The CDR3 contains 16 residues. V lost 6 bases to trimming and J lost 6 bases; unmatched junction nucleotides: 14. The CDR3 here is CASSPHSGQGNLEQYF. The CDR3 DNA reads TGTGCCAGCAGCCCTCATTCGGGACAGGGGAATCTCGAGCAGTACTTC.

The chain has TRBV9 and TRBJ2-1; D call uncertain. V lost 0 bases and J lost 5, with 12 bases in between. The germline gives CDR1 SGDLS, CDR2 YYNGEE. This CDR3 has 15 amino acids. CDR3 sequence (DNA): TGTGCCAGCAGCGTAGGTGTCACTCTAAACAATGAGCAGTTCTTC. It encodes CASSVGVTLNNEQFF.

This rearrangement joins TRBV28 to TRBJ1-2; no clear D. The CDR3 spans 14 residues. V was shortened by 4 bases and J by 1 base, with 10 bases between the two germline ends. CDR1 is MDHEN, CDR2 SYDVKM, per germline. The CDR3 DNA reads TGTGCCAGCAGTTCGCCAGTATTTAACTATGGCTACACCTTC. Translating gives CASSSPVFNYGYTF.

J is TRBJ2-7 and V is TRBV19, with D tentatively TRBD2 (5 bases). Trimming left V 10 bases short and J 2 bases short, with 21 bases between. CDR3 length equals 15 residues. Per germline, CDR1 LNHDA and CDR2 SQIVND (reference sequence). CDR3 region: CATTKEGSGAYEQYF. The CDR3 bases are TGTGCCACCACGAAAGAGGGTAGTGGGGCCTACGAGCAGTACTTC.

Only one count was recorded for this clone. V usage is TRBV10-3 and J usage is TRBJ2-3; 8 positions agree with TRBD2. V shed 10 bases, J shed 6 bases, and the junction held 12 bases outside the gene matches. The germline CDR1 and CDR2 sequences are ENHRY and SYGVKD. The CDR3 runs 14 residues. The CDR3 spells CATQAGVASDTQYF. The CDR3 nucleotides read TGTGCCACCCAAGCGGGAGTGGCTTCGGATACGCAGTATTTT.

The chain joins TRBV6-5 to TRBJ2-5; TRBD2 aligns across 8 bases. Trimming at V came to 0 bases and at J to 5 bases, leaving 2 bases not matched to a gene. CDR1 is MNHEY, CDR2 SVGAGI, per germline. The CDR3 totals 14 residues. This CDR3 is CASSYSTGGETQYF. Written as DNA, the CDR3 is TGTGCCAGCAGTTACTCGACGGGGGGGGAGACCCAGTACTTC.

CDR3 sequence reads: CASSHRLAGGTDEQFF. As DNA, the CDR3 is TGTGCCAGCAGCCACAGGCTAGCGGGGGGGACCGATGAGCAGTTCTTC. This chain joins TRBV7-9 and TRBJ2-1, with 12 bases matching TRBD2. V trimming: 5 bases; J trimming: 8 bases; junction bases outside the gene matches: 10. The CDR3 contains 16 residues. CDR1 and CDR2 from the germline V gene are SEHNR and FQNEAQ (reference sequence). Supplemented by reference TRBV7-9 and TRBJ2-1, the full variable domain reads DTGVSQNPRHKITKRGQNVTFRCDPISEHNRLYWYRQTLGQGPEFLTYFQNEAQLEKSRLLSDRFSAERPKGSFSTLEIQRTEQGDSAMYLCASSHRLAGGTDEQFFGPGTRLTVL.

CDR3 region: CASSLRRGRETQYF. As DNA, the CDR3 is TGTGCCAGCAGCTTACGTAGGGGGCGGGAGACCCAGTACTTC. The chain has TRBV13 and TRBJ2-5, with 7 bases fitting TRBD1. Germline-derived CDR1 and CDR2 are PRHDT and FYEKMQ (reference sequence). V was clipped by 2 bases and J by 5 bases; unmatched bases: 5. The CDR3 spans 14 residues.

In DNA form, the CDR3 reads TGCGCCAGCAGCCCGGACGGGAGCGGGGCCATGGATACGCAGTATTTT. Its translation is CASSPDGSGAMDTQYF. The chain combines TRBV5-1 with TRBJ2-3; 7 nucleotides align to TRBD2. V trimming: 4 bases; J trimming: 6 bases; junction bases outside the gene matches: 14. CDR3 length: 16 amino acids. Germline V CDR1 and CDR2: SGHRS, YFSETQ.

The chain's CDR3 is CAISEGLPNSPLHF. The CDR3 DNA reads as TGTGCCATCAGTGAGGGGCTCCCAAATTCACCCCTCCACTTT. The V call is TRBV10-3, the J call TRBJ1-6; no reliable D call. V was cut by 2 bases and J by 7 bases, with 9 bases left in between. The V gene's germline CDR1 is ENHRY and CDR2 SYGVKD. This CDR3 is 14 amino acids long.